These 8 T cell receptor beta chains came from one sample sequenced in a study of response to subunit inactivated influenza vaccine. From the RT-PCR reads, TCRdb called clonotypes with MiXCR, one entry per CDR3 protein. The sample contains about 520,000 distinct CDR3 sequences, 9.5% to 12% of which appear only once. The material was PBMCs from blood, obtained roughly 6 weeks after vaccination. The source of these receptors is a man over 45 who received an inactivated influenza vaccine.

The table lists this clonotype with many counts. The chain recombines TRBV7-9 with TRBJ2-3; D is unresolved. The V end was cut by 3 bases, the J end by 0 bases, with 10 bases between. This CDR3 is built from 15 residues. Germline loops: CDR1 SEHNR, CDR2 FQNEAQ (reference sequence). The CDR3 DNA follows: TGTGCCAGCAGCTTCGTGGGATCTAGCACAGATACGCAGTATTTT. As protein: CASSFVGSSTDTQYF.

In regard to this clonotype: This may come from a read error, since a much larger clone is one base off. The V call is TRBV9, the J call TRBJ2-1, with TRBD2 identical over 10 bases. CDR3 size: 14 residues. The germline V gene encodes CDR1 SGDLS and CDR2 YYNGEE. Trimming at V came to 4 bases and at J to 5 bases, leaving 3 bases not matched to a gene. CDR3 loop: CASSRTSGHNEQFF. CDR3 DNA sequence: TGTGCCAGCAGCCGGACTAGCGGACACAATGAGCAGTTCTTC.

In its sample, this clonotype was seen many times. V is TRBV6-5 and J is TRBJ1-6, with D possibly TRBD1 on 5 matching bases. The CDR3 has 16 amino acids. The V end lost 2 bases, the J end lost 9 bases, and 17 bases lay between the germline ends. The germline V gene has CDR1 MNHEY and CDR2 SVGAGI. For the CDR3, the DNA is TGTGCCAGCAGTTACGCCGGGACGGGCGGAGGTTCACCCCTCCACTTT. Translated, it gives CASSYAGTGGGSPLHF.

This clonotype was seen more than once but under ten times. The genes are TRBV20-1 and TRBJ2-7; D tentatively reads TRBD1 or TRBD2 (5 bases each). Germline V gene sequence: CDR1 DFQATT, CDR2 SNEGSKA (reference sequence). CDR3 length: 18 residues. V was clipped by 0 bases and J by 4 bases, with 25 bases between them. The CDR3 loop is CSARDSGTGSPAGYEQYF. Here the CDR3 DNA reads TGCAGTGCTAGAGATTCGGGGACCGGGTCACCTGCGGGTTACGAGCAGTACTTC.

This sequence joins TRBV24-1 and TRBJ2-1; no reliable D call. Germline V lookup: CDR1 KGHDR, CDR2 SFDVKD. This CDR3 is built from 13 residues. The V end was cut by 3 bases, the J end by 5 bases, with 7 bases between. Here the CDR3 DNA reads TGTGCCACCAGTGATATTTATCACAATGAGCAGTTCTTC. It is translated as CATSDIYHNEQFF.

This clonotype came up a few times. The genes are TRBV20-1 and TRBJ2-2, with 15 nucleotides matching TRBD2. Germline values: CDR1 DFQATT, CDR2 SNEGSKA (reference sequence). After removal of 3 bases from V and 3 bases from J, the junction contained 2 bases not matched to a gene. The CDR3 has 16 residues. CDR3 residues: CSARGLAGGYTGELFF. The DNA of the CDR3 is TGCAGTGCTAGGGGACTAGCGGGGGGATACACCGGGGAGCTGTTTTTT.

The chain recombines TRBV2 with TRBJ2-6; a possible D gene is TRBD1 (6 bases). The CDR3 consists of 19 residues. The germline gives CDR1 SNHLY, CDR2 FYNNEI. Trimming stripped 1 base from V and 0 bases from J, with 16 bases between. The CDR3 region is CASSEGQGRTYSGANVLTF. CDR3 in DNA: TGTGCCAGCAGTGAAGGGCAGGGGCGCACCTACTCTGGGGCCAACGTCCTGACTTTC.

CDR3 sequence (DNA): TGCGCCAGCAGCTTGTCAGGACCCCCTAATGAAAAACTGTTTTTT. Translating it yields CASSLSGPPNEKLFF. The chain is built from TRBV5-1 and TRBJ1-4; no definite D call. Trimming removed 1 base from V and 3 bases from J, with 10 bases in between. Germline-derived CDR1 and CDR2 are SGHRS and YFSETQ. The CDR3 runs 15 residues.